This T cell receptor beta chain stems from a study of shared clonotypes between healthy human individuals (dated by TCRdb to about 2020). Study-wide context: A few men and a couple of women, aged 18 to 49 years, made up the cohort. Between about 0.94 and 8.9 billion PBMCs per donor were obtained by leukapheresis. Blood TCR repertoires of several healthy adults were deeply sequenced to estimate repertoire size and the extent of clonotype sharing between individuals. Different laboratories and diverse techniques were used to prepare libraries and sequence TCR repertoires, to increase sequencing depth and limit assay-specific biases. Per donor, three plates each were used for CD4 naive and CD4 memory, two for CD8 naive, and one for CD8 memory.

Using the deep immunoSEQ assay, multiplex PCR amplified TCR CDR3 regions from genomic DNA. Extracted genomic DNA from each cell subset was spread evenly across all wells of several immunoSEQ 96-well plates, with each plate serving as a replicate. For sorted subsets, each replicate PCR was loaded with around 220 ng genomic DNA, equivalent to 30,000 or so T cell genomes. Purified libraries were quantified with a Qubit 3.0 fluorometer, sized on a Bioanalyzer 2100, and re-quantified with the KAPA Library Quantification kit. Each immunoSEQ 96-well plate was sequenced on its own single-read 150-cycle Illumina NextSeq 550 flow cell. For the original study's pipeline: The immunoSEQ output contained only junctional sequences without quality scores, so filtering could not match that applied to full-length reads. To assign V/J genes and CDR3, sequences were annotated using PyIR, a Python wrapper for IgBLAST v1.9, with IMGT germline references. Reads with weak V/J assignments (E-value above 1e-6), missing CDR3, stop codons, out-of-frame junctions, or ambiguous translated residues were removed. V3J clonotypes were defined by identical inferred V gene, J gene, and CDR3 amino acid sequence. Percentage overlap between repertoires was computed as shared unique clonotypes divided by the size of the smaller repertoire. Repertoire richness was assessed with RTK rarefaction, the Chao1 estimator, and Recon v2.1 estimates of unobserved clonotypes. Generation probabilities were computed with OLGA for all TCRbeta clonotypes obtained by the gDNA method from four donors. This immuneACCESS table, as held by TCRdb, lists in-frame sequences with V and J called but not all clones. Of the missing ones, under half trace to an unresolved V gene in checked studies; the others have no known cause. From that table come the V and J calls and clone size; the DNA was used to work out D and trimming. The sample has about 610,000 clones on record, 97% of them singletons. The top ten hold approximately 0.057% of the sample.

Points the paper makes about the study in general: Incomplete sequencing was indicated by rarefaction of sorted-subset datasets, despite the large sequencing depth. Larger estimated clonotype richness was generally found for naive subsets than for memory subsets. Sampling was restricted to blood, and TCR repertoires in tissue are likely to differ from TCR repertoires in blood. Compared with non-shared clonotypes, the clonotypes found in all four sorted-subset donors had higher generation probabilities. Because the study included only a small number of donors, the genetic and exposure-history diversity represented was limited. When a handful of donors were compared, the shared fraction of clonotypes was roughly 5% for naive CD4, around 4% for naive CD8, 2.3% for memory CD4, and under 0.5% for memory CD8. Pairwise subsampling led to the expectation that sequencing depth would affect the degree of clonotype sharing among donors.

Cut back by 6 bases and 6 bases, the V and J ends lie 9 bases apart. From the cysteine up to the phenylalanine, the CDR3 has a length of 12 residues. This entry keeps only the CDR3 DNA: 36 bases, framed from base 1. The germline V gene (reference sequence) provides CDR1 LNHDA and CDR2 SQIVND. Healthy HIV-negative adults with no recently reported acute infections or vaccinations were included as donors. Every donor was a Caucasian adult living in Nashville, Tennessee, USA. CD4+ T cells were enriched through magnetic negative selection, after which naive cells were positively selected on CD45RA and the remaining negative fraction served as the memory subset. After blood collection by leukapheresis, PBMCs were isolated using Ficoll-Histopaque density gradient centrifugation and then cryopreserved in the vapor phase of liquid nitrogen. Analytical flow cytometry was used to check the purity and quantity of every magnetically sorted T cell population. Genomic DNA was isolated from each sorted fraction and quantified by UV absorbance on a Nanodrop 2000c.

Concerning this clone: Its antigen is currently not known. Nothing much larger sits one base from this clone, and base qualities are not available.

Input material: naive CD4+ T cells sorted from blood. Read against the paper, the sample's cell subset or site label means: CD45RA+ positively selected. The rearranged segments are TRBV19 and TRBJ1-5, and TRBD1 may be the D gene, going by 5 matching bases. The sequence came from a woman aged 30 to 39 in good health. The CDR3 has the sequence CASSPRGQPQHF. In nucleotides, the sequence is TGTGCCAGTAGCCCTAGGGGTCAGCCCCAGCATTTT.